This T cell receptor (beta chain) was recovered during a study of T cell repertoires in cytomegalovirus infection. As for the study in general: A matching HLA type, together with CMV infection, was signaled by public TCR beta signatures.

This clonotype was picked up a small number of times. TCRdb reprocessed the reads via MiXCR and lists one record per CDR3 protein. Here the sample spans under 200,000 distinct CDR3 sequences, 15% to 20% being singletons. Per the germline V gene, CDR1 is LNHNV and CDR2 is YYDKDF (reference sequence). This CDR3 region has 15 residues. J gave up 7 bases and V 8 bases, and 13 bases lay outside the gene matches. V and J are TRBV15 and TRBJ2-1; 8 nucleotides line up with TRBD1. Sequencing used CD8+ T cells from PBMCs. The sequence derives from a human donor in good health (CMV status not recorded). Some clones in this sample may be carry-over from other donors' samples. CDR3 in DNA: TGTGCCACCCACTCCGGTACAGGGGGAAGTAATGAGCAGTTCTTC. Translated, it gives CATHSGTGGSNEQFF.